A single sample gave rise to the 18 T cell receptor beta chains below, sequenced in a study of beta chain features in type 1 diabetes. These receptors are not linked to any known antigen. Reverse transcribing all isolated RNA meant expressed TCRB transcripts were sequenced. The protocol was immunoSEQ multiplex PCR, while the TCRdb copy is restricted to in-frame clones and leaves out a portion. Seen here are about 52,000 clones, over 40% observed once, and the top ten hold 1.4%. Findings of the study overall: A moderate, significant TCRB CDR3 shortening appeared in type 1 diabetes across four CD4+ subsets.

What was sequenced was Tregs from blood. These receptors were taken from a man aged 30-40 years with type 1 diabetes.

The rearrangement joins TRBV28 to TRBJ2-5; no clear D. The CDR3 contains 14 residues. Germline lookup yields CDR1 MDHEN and CDR2 SYDVKM. The V end lost 3 bases, the J end lost 2 bases, and 10 bases lay between the germline ends. DNA of the CDR3: TGTGCCAGCAGTTTGAGACGGAGACAAGAGACCCAGTACTTC. Translating gives CASSLRRRQETQYF.

This clone was observed a few times. The rearrangement joins TRBV7-3 to TRBJ1-1, with 7 nucleotides matching TRBD1. The CDR3 is made up of 13 amino acids. J was trimmed by 5 bases and V by 4 bases; bases with no gene match: 4. The germline gives CDR1 SGHTA, CDR2 FQGTGA. CDR3 region: CASSSHRGTEAFF. The CDR3 DNA sequence: TGTGCCAGCAGCTCACACAGGGGAACTGAAGCTTTCTTT.

The genes are TRBV7-6 and TRBJ2-1; TRBD2 matches 12 bases. Per the germline V gene, CDR1 is SGHVS and CDR2 is FNYEAQ. V lost 4 bases and J lost 0; bases outside the gene matches: 4. This CDR3 region has 17 residues. In DNA, the CDR3 is TGTGCCAGCAGCTCCGGACTAGCGGGAAGCTCCTACAATGAGCAGTTCTTC. It yields the protein CASSSGLAGSSYNEQFF.

This chain uses TRBV29-1 with TRBJ2-1; D not resolved. Germline-derived CDR1 and CDR2 are SQVTM and ANQGSEA. The V and J ends lost 6 bases and 7 bases respectively, with 7 bases between them. CDR3 length equals 10 residues. The CDR3 coding sequence is TGCAGCGTACTCGAAAATGAGCAGTTCTTC. Amino acid sequence: CSVLENEQFF.

The J gene is TRBJ2-1, the V gene TRBV18, with 8 bases lining up with TRBD1. The CDR3 has 14 residues. V lost 4 bases and J lost 10; bases outside the gene matches: 9. The germline gives CDR1 KGHSH, CDR2 LQKENI. The CDR3, as DNA: TGTGCCAGCTCACAGGGACAGGAGGGGCGGGAGCAGTTCTTC. This sequence encodes CASSQGQEGREQFF.

This clone has more than one count but fewer than ten. The chain employs TRBV9 and TRBJ2-3, with 8 bases aligning to TRBD2. The CDR3 is 14 amino acids. The germline V gene encodes CDR1 SGDLS and CDR2 YYNGEE. Losses at the gene ends were 3 bases for V and 5 bases for J; bases not matched to a gene: 5. CDR3 bases: TGTGCCAGCAGCGCAGGGACTAGGCAAGATACGCAGTATTTT. Amino acid sequence: CASSAGTRQDTQYF.

This clone was counted a few times. The V gene is TRBV5-4, the J gene TRBJ2-1; tentative D call: TRBD2 (5 bases). Trimming removed 2 bases at V and 0 bases at J, with 15 bases between. CDR3 length equals 17 residues. CDR1 is SGHNT, CDR2 YYREEE, per germline (reference sequence). The CDR3 DNA reads as TGTGCCAGCAGCTTCACGCTAGCAGTCAGCTCCTACAATGAGCAGTTCTTC. Translated: CASSFTLAVSSYNEQFF.

The table lists this clone with a count of one. The chain carries TRBV6-5 and TRBJ2-7, with 11 bases lining up with TRBD1. V trimming: 0 bases; J trimming: 6 bases; junction bases outside the gene matches: 4. The CDR3 extends over 15 amino acids. Germline V lookup: CDR1 MNHEY, CDR2 SVGAGI. The CDR3 DNA sequence: TGTGCCAGCAGTTACTCGCCCGGGACAGGGGGCGAGCAGTACTTC. This sequence encodes CASSYSPGTGGEQYF.

The gene calls are TRBV6-1 and TRBJ1-2; the match to TRBD1 covers 8 bases. Unmatched junction bases numbered 2, after V lost 8 bases and J lost 3 bases. The CDR3 sequence is 12 residues long. The germline V gene has CDR1 MNHNS and CDR2 SASEGT. CDR3 DNA sequence: TGTGCCAGCGGACAGGGCGACTATGGCTACACCTTC. This sequence encodes CASGQGDYGYTF.

This chain connects TRBV19 to TRBJ1-5; TRBD1 matches 8 bases. This CDR3 contains 16 residues. Germline V gene lookup returns CDR1 LNHDA and CDR2 SQIVND (reference sequence). The J segment lost 5 bases and the V segment lost 3 bases, leaving 9 bases of the junction unmatched. The CDR3 DNA is TGTGCCAGTAGTATCCTTCCAGGGGGCAATGATCAGCCCCAGCATTTT. Protein sequence: CASSILPGGNDQPQHF.

V gene TRBV5-6 combines with J gene TRBJ2-7; D not certain. Trimming shortened V by 2 bases and J by 0 bases, and 12 bases separated the two germline ends. CDR3 length: 15 amino acids. In germline, CDR1 is SGHDT, CDR2 YYEEEE. CDR3 sequence reads: CASSFPGSDSYEQYF. The CDR3 nucleotides are TGTGCCAGCAGCTTTCCCGGGTCCGACTCCTACGAGCAGTACTTC.

V and J are TRBV7-9 and TRBJ2-7, with 11 nucleotides matching TRBD2. Unmatched junction bases numbered 19, after V lost 5 bases and J lost 4 bases. Germline lookup yields CDR1 SEHNR and CDR2 FQNEAQ (reference sequence). The CDR3 is 19 residues long. CDR3 in amino acids: CASSDPSGRNTRSRYEQYF. In DNA form, the CDR3 reads TGTGCCAGCAGCGACCCTAGCGGGAGGAACACAAGGAGTAGATACGAGCAGTACTTC.

The chain links TRBV11-1 to TRBJ1-1; TRBD1 is a possible D gene (5 bases). Germline V gives CDR1 SGHAT, CDR2 FQDESV (reference sequence). Trimming left V 3 bases short and J 1 base short, with 9 bases between. The CDR3 extends over 14 amino acids. The CDR3 region has the DNA TGTGCCAGCAGCTTCGCAGGGCAGAACACTGAAGCTTTCTTT. Translating gives CASSFAGQNTEAFF.

The chain employs TRBV5-1 and TRBJ1-2, with 8 nucleotides matching TRBD1. The CDR3 runs to 14 residues. The germline V gene has CDR1 SGHRS and CDR2 YFSETQ. V lost 4 bases to trimming and J lost 4 bases; unmatched junction nucleotides: 6. This CDR3 is CASSADRGVYGYTF. CDR3 nucleotide sequence: TGCGCCAGCAGCGCTGACAGGGGAGTCTATGGCTACACCTTC.

The chain links TRBV19 to TRBJ1-4; D is unclear. There are 12 residues in the CDR3. V lost 6 bases and J lost 8, with 10 bases in between. From germline, CDR1 is LNHDA and CDR2 SQIVND (reference sequence). The CDR3 coding sequence is TGTGCCAGTAGAAGGCGGGGAGAAAAACTGTTTTTT. It codes for CASRRRGEKLFF.

The CDR3 DNA is TGTGCCAGCTCACCTGACGCCGGACAGAGCACTGAAGCTTTCTTT. Amino acid sequence: CASSPDAGQSTEAFF. V is TRBV18 and J is TRBJ1-1; maybe TRBD1 (6 bases). The CDR3 has 15 residues. Germline V lookup: CDR1 KGHSH, CDR2 LQKENI. V dropped 3 bases and J dropped 4 bases, with 15 bases sitting between them.

The CDR3 is CASRPRDRVNQPQHF. The CDR3 DNA sequence: TGTGCCAGCAGGCCCCGGGACAGGGTCAATCAGCCCCAGCATTTT. The rearrangement links TRBV28 to TRBJ1-5; 9 bases align to TRBD1. CDR1 and CDR2 from the germline V gene are MDHEN and SYDVKM. The CDR3 runs to 15 residues. Losses at the gene ends were 6 bases for V and 3 bases for J; bases not matched to a gene: 6.

V gene TRBV7-8 combines with J gene TRBJ2-1; TRBD2 matches at 12 bases. Trimming removed 3 bases from V and 10 bases from J; junction bases left unmatched: 7. CDR1 and CDR2 (germline): SGHVS, FQNEAQ. This CDR3 is 15 amino acids long. In DNA form, the CDR3 reads TGTGCCAGCAGCTTCCTAGCGGGAGGGGAAGGGGAGCAGTTCTTC. Protein product: CASSFLAGGEGEQFF.